Listed below are T cell receptor beta chains from one sample, sequenced in a study of molecular identifiers for immune sequencing clone quantification. Each CDR3 protein is one row after TCRdb ran MiXCR on the PCR reads. The sample yields about 510,000 distinct CDR3 sequences, 20% to 25% seen once. Source material: naive CD8+ T cells from blood, with Jurkat cell RNA spiked in. These receptors all come from a human donor in good health. Some libraries in this study had Jurkat cell RNA spiked in. Each CDR3 is given with its conserved first and last residue. The order of the fields is CDR3 protein, CDR3 DNA, V gene, clone size, J gene, D gene. The D gene is left open where the match is weak. The size entry is marked missing in some rows and otherwise reads once, few, many or a size class.

cdr3_aa: CASSFYGDDTQYF
cdr3_nt: TGTGCCAGCAGTTTTTATGGTGACGATACGCAGTATTTT
v_call: TRBV6-2/TRBV6-3
clone_size: -
j_call: TRBJ2-3
d_call: -

cdr3_aa: CASSFTGGVGLVTEAFF
cdr3_nt: TGCGCCAGCAGCTTTACAGGCGGCGTGGGTCTAGTGACTGAAGCTTTCTTT
v_call: TRBV5-1
clone_size: many
j_call: TRBJ1-1
d_call: -

cdr3_aa: CASSTGLAVQETQYF
cdr3_nt: TGTGCCAGCAGTACGGGACTAGCGGTCCAAGAGACCCAGTACTTC
v_call: TRBV6-2/TRBV6-3
clone_size: many
j_call: TRBJ2-5
d_call: TRBD2

cdr3_aa: CASSEIGLAGGSGTDTQYF
cdr3_nt: TGTGCCAGCAGCGAAATCGGACTAGCGGGAGGGTCTGGCACAGATACGCAGTATTTT
v_call: TRBV27
clone_size: many
j_call: TRBJ2-3
d_call: TRBD2

cdr3_aa: CASRYRGASYEQYF
cdr3_nt: TGTGCCAGCAGATACAGGGGGGCAAGCTACGAGCAGTACTTC
v_call: TRBV27
clone_size: once
j_call: TRBJ2-7
d_call: TRBD1

cdr3_aa: CATVAGSYNEQFF
cdr3_nt: TGTGCCACTGTAGCGGGGTCCTACAATGAGCAGTTCTTC
v_call: TRBV19
clone_size: few
j_call: TRBJ2-1
d_call: TRBD2

cdr3_aa: CVWSVGGRNEQYF
cdr3_nt: TGTGTCTGGAGTGTAGGAGGAAGGAACGAGCAGTACTTC
v_call: TRBV30
clone_size: -
j_call: TRBJ2-7
d_call: -

cdr3_aa: CAGSFLRVDEQFF
cdr3_nt: TGTGCCGGCAGCTTTCTCAGGGTTGATGAGCAGTTCTTC
v_call: TRBV11-2
clone_size: few
j_call: TRBJ2-1
d_call: -

cdr3_aa: CASSGTREPEQYF
cdr3_nt: TGTGCCAGCAGCGGCACTAGAGAGCCCGAGCAGTACTTC
v_call: TRBV7-9
clone_size: many
j_call: TRBJ2-7
d_call: -

cdr3_aa: CASSEDSGQHEQYF
cdr3_nt: TGTGCCAGCAGTGAAGATTCGGGCCAGCACGAGCAGTACTTC
v_call: TRBV2
clone_size: many
j_call: TRBJ2-7
d_call: -